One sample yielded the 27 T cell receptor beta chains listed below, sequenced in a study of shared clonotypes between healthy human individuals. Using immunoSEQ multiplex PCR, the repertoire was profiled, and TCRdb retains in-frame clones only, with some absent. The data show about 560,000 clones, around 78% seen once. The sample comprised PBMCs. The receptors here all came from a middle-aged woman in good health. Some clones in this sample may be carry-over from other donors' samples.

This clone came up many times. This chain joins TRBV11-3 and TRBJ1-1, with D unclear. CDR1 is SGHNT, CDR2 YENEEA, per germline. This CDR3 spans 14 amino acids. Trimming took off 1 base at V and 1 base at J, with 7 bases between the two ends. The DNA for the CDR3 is TGTGCCAGCAGCTTAGGGACGGAGAACACTGAAGCTTTCTTT. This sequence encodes CASSLGTENTEAFF.

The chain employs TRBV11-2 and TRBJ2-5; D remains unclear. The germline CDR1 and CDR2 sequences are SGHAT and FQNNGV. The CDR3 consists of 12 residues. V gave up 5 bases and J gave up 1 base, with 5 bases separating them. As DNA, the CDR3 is TGTGCCAGCAGCCCATCCCAAGAGACCCAGTACTTC. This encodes CASSPSQETQYF.

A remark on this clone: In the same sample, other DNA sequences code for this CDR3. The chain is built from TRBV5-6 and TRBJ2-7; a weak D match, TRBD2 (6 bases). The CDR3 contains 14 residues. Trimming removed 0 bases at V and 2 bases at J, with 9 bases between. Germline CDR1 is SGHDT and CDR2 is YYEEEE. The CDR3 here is CASSLGGDTYEQYF. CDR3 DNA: TGTGCCAGCAGCTTGGGCGGGGATACCTACGAGCAGTACTTC.

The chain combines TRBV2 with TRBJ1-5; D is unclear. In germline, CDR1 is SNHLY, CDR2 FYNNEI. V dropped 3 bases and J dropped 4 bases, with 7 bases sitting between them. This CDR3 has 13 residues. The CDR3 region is CASSDSRNQPQHF. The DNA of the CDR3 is TGTGCCAGCAGTGATTCCAGGAATCAGCCCCAGCATTTT.

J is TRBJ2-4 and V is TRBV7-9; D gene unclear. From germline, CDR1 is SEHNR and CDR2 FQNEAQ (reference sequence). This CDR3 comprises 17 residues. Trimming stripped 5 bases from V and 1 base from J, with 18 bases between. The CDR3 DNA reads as TGTGCCAGCAGCCCCTTCTATGGGGTCGCGGCCAAAAACATTCAGTACTTC. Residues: CASSPFYGVAAKNIQYF.

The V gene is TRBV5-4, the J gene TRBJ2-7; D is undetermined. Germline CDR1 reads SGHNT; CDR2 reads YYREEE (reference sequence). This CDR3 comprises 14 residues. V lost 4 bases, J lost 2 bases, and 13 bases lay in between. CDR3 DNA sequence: TGTGCCAGCAGCGCCACCGGATTTACCTACGAGCAGTACTTC. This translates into CASSATGFTYEQYF.

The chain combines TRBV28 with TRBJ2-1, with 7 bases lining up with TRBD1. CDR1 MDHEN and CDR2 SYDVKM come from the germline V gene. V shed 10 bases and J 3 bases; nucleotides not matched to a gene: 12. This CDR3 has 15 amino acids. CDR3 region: CATLDDRGHYNEQFF. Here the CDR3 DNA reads TGTGCCACCCTGGACGATAGGGGGCACTACAATGAGCAGTTCTTC.

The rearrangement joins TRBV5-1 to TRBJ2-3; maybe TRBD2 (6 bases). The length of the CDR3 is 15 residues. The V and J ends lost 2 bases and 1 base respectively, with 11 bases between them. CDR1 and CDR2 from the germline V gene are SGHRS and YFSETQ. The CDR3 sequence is CASSLGGTRTDTQYF. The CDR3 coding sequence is TGCGCCAGCAGCTTAGGCGGGACGCGCACAGATACGCAGTATTTT.

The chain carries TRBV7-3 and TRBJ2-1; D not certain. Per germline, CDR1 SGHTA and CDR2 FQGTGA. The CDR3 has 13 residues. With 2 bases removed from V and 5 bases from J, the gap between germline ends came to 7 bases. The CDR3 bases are TGTGCCAGCAGCTTAGATCCAAACAATGAGCAGTTCTTC. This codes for CASSLDPNNEQFF.

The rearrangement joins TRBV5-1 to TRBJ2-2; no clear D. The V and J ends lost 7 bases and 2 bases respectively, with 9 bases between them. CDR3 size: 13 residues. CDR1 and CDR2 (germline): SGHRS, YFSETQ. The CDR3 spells CASFFENTGELFF. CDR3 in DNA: TGCGCCAGCTTCTTCGAAAACACCGGGGAGCTGTTTTTT.

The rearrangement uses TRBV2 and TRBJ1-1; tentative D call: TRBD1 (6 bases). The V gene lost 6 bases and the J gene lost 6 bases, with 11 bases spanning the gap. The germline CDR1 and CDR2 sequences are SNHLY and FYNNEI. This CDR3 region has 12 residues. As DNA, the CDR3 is TGTGCCAGCAGACCACGGACAGCTGAAGCTTTCTTT. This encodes CASRPRTAEAFF.

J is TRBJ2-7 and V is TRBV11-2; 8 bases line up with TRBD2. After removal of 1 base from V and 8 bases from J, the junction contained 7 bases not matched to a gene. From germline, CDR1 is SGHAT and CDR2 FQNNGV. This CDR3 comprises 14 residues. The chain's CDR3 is CASSLVGTSLQQYF. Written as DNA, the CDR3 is TGTGCCAGCAGCTTAGTGGGGACTAGTCTGCAGCAGTACTTC.

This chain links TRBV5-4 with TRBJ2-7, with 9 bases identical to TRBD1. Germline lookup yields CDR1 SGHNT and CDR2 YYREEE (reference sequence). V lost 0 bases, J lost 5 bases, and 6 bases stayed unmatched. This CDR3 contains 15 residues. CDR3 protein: CASSLGGDRAHEQYF. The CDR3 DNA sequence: TGTGCCAGCAGCTTGGGGGGGGACAGGGCCCACGAGCAGTACTTC.

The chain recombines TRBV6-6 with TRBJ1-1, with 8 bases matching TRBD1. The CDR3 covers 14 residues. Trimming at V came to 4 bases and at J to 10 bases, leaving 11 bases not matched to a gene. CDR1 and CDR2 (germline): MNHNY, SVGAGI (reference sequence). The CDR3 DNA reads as TGTGCCAGCAGTTTGGACAGGGTGGTTGTATCAGCTTTCTTT. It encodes CASSLDRVVVSAFF.

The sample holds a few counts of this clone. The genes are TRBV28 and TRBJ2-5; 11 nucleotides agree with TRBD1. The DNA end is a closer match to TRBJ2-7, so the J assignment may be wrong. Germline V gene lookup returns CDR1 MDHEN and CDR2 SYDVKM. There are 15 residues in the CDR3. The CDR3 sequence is CASGQGAFHPYEQYF. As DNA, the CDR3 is TGTGCCAGCGGACAGGGGGCTTTCCACCCCTACGAGCAGTACTTC.

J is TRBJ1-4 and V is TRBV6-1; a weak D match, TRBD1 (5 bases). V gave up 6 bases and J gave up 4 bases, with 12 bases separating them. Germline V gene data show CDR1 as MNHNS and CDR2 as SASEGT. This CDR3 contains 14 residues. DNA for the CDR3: TGTGCCAGCAGGAACGGACACTTTAATGAAAAACTGTTTTTT. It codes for CASRNGHFNEKLFF.

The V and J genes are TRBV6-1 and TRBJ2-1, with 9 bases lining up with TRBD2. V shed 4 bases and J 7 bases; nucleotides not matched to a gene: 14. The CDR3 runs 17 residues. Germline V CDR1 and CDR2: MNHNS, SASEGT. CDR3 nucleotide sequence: TGTGCCAGCAGTGTAAGTTTCTTTTTAGCGGGAGTGAATGAGCAGTTCTTC. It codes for CASSVSFFLAGVNEQFF.

The CDR3 region has the DNA TGTGCCAGCAGTACACAGCGGGGCGTGTACCAAGAGACCCAGTACTTC. Protein: CASSTQRGVYQETQYF. This chain joins TRBV28 and TRBJ2-5, with 7 bases identical to TRBD2. CDR3 length: 16 amino acids. The germline CDR1 and CDR2 sequences are MDHEN and SYDVKM. The J segment lost 0 bases and the V segment lost 5 bases, leaving 9 bases of the junction unmatched.

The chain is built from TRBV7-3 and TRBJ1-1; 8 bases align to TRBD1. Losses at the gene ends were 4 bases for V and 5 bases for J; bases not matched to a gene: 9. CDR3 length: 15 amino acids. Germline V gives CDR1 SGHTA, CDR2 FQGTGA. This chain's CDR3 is CASSYTGGVGTEAFF. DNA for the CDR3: TGTGCCAGCAGCTATACAGGGGGTGTCGGGACTGAAGCTTTCTTT.

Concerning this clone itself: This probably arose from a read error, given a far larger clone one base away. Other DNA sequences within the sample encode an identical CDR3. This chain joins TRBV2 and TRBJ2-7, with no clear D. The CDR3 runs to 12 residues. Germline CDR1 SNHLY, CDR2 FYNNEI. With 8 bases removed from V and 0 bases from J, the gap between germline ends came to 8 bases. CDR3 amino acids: CASQRGSYEQYF. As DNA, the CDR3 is TGTGCCAGCCAGCGAGGCTCCTACGAGCAGTACTTC.

The CDR3 coding sequence is TGTGCCAGCAGGAGCACGGGGCAAACCTATGGCTACACCTTC. Encoded protein: CASRSTGQTYGYTF. The V and J genes are TRBV27 and TRBJ1-2; D perhaps matches TRBD1 (5 bases). Germline values: CDR1 MNHEY, CDR2 SMNVEV (reference sequence). The CDR3 is made up of 14 amino acids. Trimming took 6 bases from V and 4 from J, leaving 15 bases between them.

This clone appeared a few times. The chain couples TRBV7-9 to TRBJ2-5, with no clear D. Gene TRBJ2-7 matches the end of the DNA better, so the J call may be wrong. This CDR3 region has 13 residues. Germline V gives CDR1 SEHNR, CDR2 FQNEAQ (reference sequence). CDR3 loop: CASSLGNLYEQYF. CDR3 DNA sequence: TGTGCCAGCAGCTTAGGGAATTTGTACGAGCAGTACTTC.

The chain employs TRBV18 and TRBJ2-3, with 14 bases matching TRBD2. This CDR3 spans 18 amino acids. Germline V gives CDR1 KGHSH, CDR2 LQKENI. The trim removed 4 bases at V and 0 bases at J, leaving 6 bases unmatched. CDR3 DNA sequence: TGTGCCAGCTCACGGGGACTAGCGGGAGCAACTAGCACAGATACGCAGTATTTT. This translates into CASSRGLAGATSTDTQYF.

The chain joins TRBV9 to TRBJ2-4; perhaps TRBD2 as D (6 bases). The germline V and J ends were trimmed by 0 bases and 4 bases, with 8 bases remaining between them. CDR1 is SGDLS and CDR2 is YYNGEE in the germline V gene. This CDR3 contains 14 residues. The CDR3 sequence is CASSVGGGKNIQYF. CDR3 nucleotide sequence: TGTGCCAGCAGCGTAGGTGGGGGGAAAAACATTCAGTACTTC.

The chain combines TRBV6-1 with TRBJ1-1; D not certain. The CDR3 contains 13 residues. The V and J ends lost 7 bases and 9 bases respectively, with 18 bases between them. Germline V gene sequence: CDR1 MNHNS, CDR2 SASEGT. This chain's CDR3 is CASKNDSPGKAFF. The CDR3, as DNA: TGTGCCAGCAAAAATGACTCTCCTGGGAAAGCTTTCTTT.

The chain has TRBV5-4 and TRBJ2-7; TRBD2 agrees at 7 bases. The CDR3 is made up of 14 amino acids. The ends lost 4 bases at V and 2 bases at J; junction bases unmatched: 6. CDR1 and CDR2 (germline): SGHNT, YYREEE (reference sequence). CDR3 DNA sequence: TGTGCCAGCAGCCCGGCGGGACTAACCTACGAGCAGTACTTC. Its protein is CASSPAGLTYEQYF.

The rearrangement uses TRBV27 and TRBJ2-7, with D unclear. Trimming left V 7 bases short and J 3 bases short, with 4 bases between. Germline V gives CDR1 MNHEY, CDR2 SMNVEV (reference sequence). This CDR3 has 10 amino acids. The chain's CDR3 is CASTNYEQYF. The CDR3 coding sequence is TGTGCCAGCACTAACTACGAGCAGTACTTC.